This T cell receptor (beta chain) was obtained from a study of beta chain features in type 1 diabetes. Looking at the study overall: When patients were set against healthy donors, age, gender and cell yields were similar. Regarding the study as a whole: Shorter TCRB CDR3s, moderately but significantly so, marked every one of the four CD4+ subsets in Type 1 diabetes patients.

Since all of the isolated RNA was reverse transcribed, expressed TCRB transcripts were what got sequenced. The repertoire was sequenced with immunoSEQ multiplex PCR; TCRdb's copy has only in-frame clones and lacks some. The sample has some 700,000 clones, around 15% seen once. As for this clone: No antigen is known for it.

Sorting gave populations that all exceeded 95% purity. Per the germline V gene, CDR1 is SNHLY and CDR2 is FYNNEI. Trimming left V 2 bases short and J 4 bases short, with 6 bases between. The CDR3 extends over 14 amino acids. This clonotype was obtained from a man between 18 and 29 years old with type 1 diabetes. The J gene is TRBJ1-6, the V gene TRBV2, with D possibly matching TRBD1 (5 bases). The specimen was naive CD4+ T cells from blood. The CDR3 protein is CASSERQYNSPLHF. The DNA of the CDR3 is TGTGCCAGCAGTGAACGACAGTATAATTCACCCCTCCACTTT.